The 15 T cell receptor beta chains below all came from one sample that was sequenced in a study of T cell responses to AZD1222 COVID-19 vaccine. The data were produced by immunoSEQ multiplex PCR, yet TCRdb's version contains in-frame clones alone and is incomplete. Of 150,000 to 200,000 clones listed, 94% are singletons. The sequenced sample was peripheral blood, obtained on day 0 of AZD1222 vaccination. All receptors derive from an adult in good health.

The rearrangement links TRBV10-3 to TRBJ1-3; a weak D match, TRBD1 (6 bases). CDR1 ENHRY and CDR2 SYGVKD come from the germline V gene. V was cut by 8 bases and J by 1 base, with 15 bases left in between. This CDR3 has 15 amino acids. This CDR3 is CAIGETGGSGNTIYF. CDR3 in DNA: TGTGCCATCGGGGAGACAGGCGGATCTGGAAACACCATATATTTT.

The chain employs TRBV6-4 and TRBJ1-2; TRBD1 aligns across 8 bases. Germline V gene data show CDR1 as MRHNA and CDR2 as SNTAGT. V trimming: 2 bases; J trimming: 6 bases; junction bases outside the gene matches: 5. The CDR3 is 14 amino acids. The CDR3 DNA sequence: TGTGCCAGCAGTGACGGACAGGGCAGGGATGGCTACACCTTC. This encodes CASSDGQGRDGYTF.

This rearrangement joins TRBV5-1 to TRBJ2-5; D possibly uses TRBD1 or TRBD2 (5 bases each). The ends were cut back, 2 bases at V and 2 bases at J, with 13 bases in the middle. The CDR3 loop spans 15 amino acids. The germline V gene encodes CDR1 SGHRS and CDR2 YFSETQ. CDR3 protein: CASSFRDPRQETQYF. In DNA, the CDR3 is TGCGCCAGCAGCTTCCGGGACCCGAGACAAGAGACCCAGTACTTC. The complete variable domain, with remaining parts taken from reference TRBV5-1 and TRBJ2-5, reads KAGVTQTPRYLIKTRGQQVTLSCSPISGHRSVSWYQQTPGQGLQFLFEYFSETQRNKGNFPGRFSGRQFSNSRSEMNVSTLELGDSALYLCASSFRDPRQETQYFGPGTRLLVL.

This clone was recorded once. CDR3 protein: CAIERISNQPQHF. The CDR3 region has the DNA TGTGCCATAGAACGTATTAGCAATCAGCCCCAGCATTTT. The chain employs TRBV12-1 and TRBJ1-5. TRBV12-1 is shown as a pseudogene. This CDR3 region has 13 residues.

V usage is TRBV15 and J usage is TRBJ1-5; 9 bases align to TRBD1. Germline V lookup: CDR1 LNHNV, CDR2 YYDKDF (reference sequence). V lost 3 bases and J lost 4; bases outside the gene matches: 1. The CDR3 is 14 amino acids. The CDR3 here is CATSSGQGNQPQHF. CDR3 sequence (DNA): TGTGCCACCAGCAGCGGACAGGGGAATCAGCCCCAGCATTTT.

The chain carries TRBV29-1 and TRBJ2-3; D may match TRBD1 or TRBD2 (5 bases each). Germline CDR1 is SQVTM and CDR2 is ANQGSEA. This CDR3 is built from 13 residues. Trimming took 5 bases from V and 1 from J, leaving 10 bases between them. Here the CDR3 DNA reads TGCAGCGTTCAAAGAGGGGGCACAGATACGCAGTATTTT. Protein product: CSVQRGGTDTQYF.

This clone was counted once. This chain uses TRBV5-6 with TRBJ1-1, with D perhaps TRBD1 (6 bases). Germline lookup yields CDR1 SGHDT and CDR2 YYEEEE. Between the trimmed V and J ends, which lost 4 bases and 2 bases, there was a span of 9 bases. The CDR3 has 13 amino acids. Written as DNA, the CDR3 is TGTGCCAGCAGCGAGACAGGTAACACTGAAGCTTTCTTT. Translation: CASSETGNTEAFF.

The rearrangement uses TRBV29-1 and TRBJ1-1; 7 bases line up with TRBD1. Germline assignment: CDR1 SQVTM and CDR2 ANQGSEA. The CDR3 contains 12 residues. The J segment lost 10 bases and the V segment lost 0 bases, leaving 5 bases of the junction unmatched. The CDR3 sequence is CSVEELGQRAFF. In DNA form, the CDR3 reads TGCAGCGTTGAAGAACTGGGACAGAGAGCTTTCTTT.

The chain couples TRBV6-5 to TRBJ2-1, with D possibly called TRBD1 or TRBD2 (5 bases each). The V and J ends lost 1 base and 6 bases respectively, with 13 bases between them. The CDR3 has 15 residues. CDR1 MNHEY and CDR2 SVGAGI come from the germline V gene. The CDR3 reads CASSYLAIGGNEQFF. Here the CDR3 DNA reads TGTGCCAGCAGTTACTTAGCGATTGGGGGCAATGAGCAGTTCTTC.

The table lists this clone with a count of one. This chain links TRBV6-5 with TRBJ1-4, with D uncertain. Germline-derived CDR1 and CDR2 are MNHEY and SVGAGI. CDR3 length equals 16 residues. Deletions cut 2 bases from V and 6 bases from J, with 16 bases between. CDR3 protein: CASSYGEGKGYEKLFF. The CDR3 DNA is TGTGCCAGCAGTTACGGTGAAGGGAAGGGTTATGAAAAACTGTTTTTT.

The chain links TRBV29-1 to TRBJ2-1, with unresolved D. CDR1 and CDR2 (germline): SQVTM, ANQGSEA. This CDR3 is built from 11 residues. Trimming removed 4 bases from V and 2 bases from J, with 3 bases in between. CDR3 in DNA: TGCAGCGTTGGAGCCTACAATGAGCAGTTCTTC. Translated: CSVGAYNEQFF.

The genes are TRBV3-1 (or the pseudogene TRBV3-2) and TRBJ1-1; TRBD1 is a possible D gene (5 bases). Trimming left V 1 base short and J 8 bases short, with 8 bases between. Germline CDR1 and CDR2: LGHDT and YNNKEL (reference sequence). The CDR3 totals 12 residues. The CDR3 DNA reads TGTGCCAGCAGCCAAGGAGGGGAAGAAGCTTTCTTT. The encoded protein is CASSQGGEEAFF.

This clone appeared once. This sequence joins TRBV19 and TRBJ2-1; 11 bases map to TRBD2. Germline CDR1 and CDR2: LNHDA and SQIVND (reference sequence). The V gene end was trimmed by 6 bases and the J gene end by 4 bases; junction bases not matched to a gene: 2. The CDR3 has 14 residues. DNA of the CDR3: TGTGCCAGTAGCAGGACTAGCGGGTACAATGAGCAGTTCTTC. Encoded protein: CASSRTSGYNEQFF. Full variable domain (remainder filled in from reference TRBV19 and TRBJ2-1): DGGITQSPKYLFRKEGQNVTLSCEQNLNHDAMYWYRQDPGQGLRLIYYSQIVNDFQKGDIAEGYSVSREKKESFPLTVTSAQKNPTAFYLCASSRTSGYNEQFFGPGTRLTVL.

In DNA, the CDR3 is TGTGCCAGCAGCTTAGGGAGACAGATCCAAGAGACCCAGTACTTC. It yields the protein CASSLGRQIQETQYF. This chain joins TRBV7-8 and TRBJ2-5, with D possibly matching TRBD1 (5 bases). V gave up 1 base and J gave up 1 base, with 10 bases separating them. The CDR3 contains 15 residues. Germline CDR1 and CDR2: SGHVS and FQNEAQ. The complete variable domain, with remaining parts taken from reference TRBV7-8 and TRBJ2-5, reads GAGVSQSPRYKVAKRGQDVALRCDPISGHVSLFWYQQALGQGPEFLTYFQNEAQLDKSGLPSDRFFAERPEGSVSTLKIQRTQQEDSAVYLCASSLGRQIQETQYFGPGTRLLVL.

The V gene is TRBV10-3, the J gene TRBJ1-4, with 8 positions matching TRBD1. The CDR3 sequence is 13 residues long. V was clipped by 6 bases and J by 7 bases; unmatched bases: 4. Germline lookup yields CDR1 ENHRY and CDR2 SYGVKD. CDR3 sequence (DNA): TGTGCCATCAGGGAACAGGGGGGTGAAAAACTGTTTTTT. This codes for CAIREQGGEKLFF.